The TCR beta chain described here comes from a study of cytomegalovirus exposure and HLA in healthy donors. Study in general: Genetic ancestry analysis placed over 65% of the 400 or so donors that were genotyped in the Caucasian-associated cluster.

This clone occurred once. Its antigen is currently unknown. Study-wide results and limits: HLA restriction was apparent for most CMV-associated TCR beta chains in a later analysis. In all likelihood, a cluster of highly shared sequence variants was a sequencing artifact.

With 60 Vbeta and 13 Jbeta primers, the PCR was carried out. Produced via immunoSEQ multiplex PCR; TCRdb's table is partial and in-frame only. Of 100,000 to 150,000 clones listed, 72% were seen once; the top ten hold 3.5% to 4.5%. Trimming stripped 3 bases from V and 6 bases from J, with 19 bases between. The CDR3 loop spans 15 amino acids. Looked up from germline, CDR1 is SGHDT and CDR2 is YYEEEE. J is TRBJ2-7 and V is TRBV5-6; D is uncertain. This receptor was taken from a man in his thirties or forties in good health and CMV-seronegative. Source material: PBMCs. The CDR3 loop is CASSSPLETTGEQYF. For the CDR3, the DNA is TGTGCCAGCAGCTCGCCTCTGGAGACGACTGGCGAGCAGTACTTC.